A selection of T cell receptor beta chains follows, all from one sample in a study of T cells in Graves' hyperthyroidism and ophthalmopathy. MiXCR, run by TCRdb on the multiplex PCR reads, gives a single entry per CDR3 protein. This repertoire shows roughly 300,000 distinct CDR3 sequences, 15% to 20% found once; its top ten account for about 49%. Sequenced material: blood. Source of these receptors: a woman aged 50 to 65 with Graves' hyperthyroidism. Each CDR3 is given with its conserved first and last residue. The order of the fields is clone size, J gene, D gene, V gene, CDR3 DNA, CDR3 protein. D genes are given only for firm matches. Size tells how often a clone was seen (once, few, many) or the class of an expanded clone, and some rows leave it out.

NA TRBJ2-2 NA TRBV19 TGTGCCAGTAGCCCACAGGGGAACACCGGGGAGCTGTTTTTT CASSPQGNTGELFF
few TRBJ1-4 TRBD1 TRBV5-6 TGTGCCAGCAGCGCGGGACAGGGGGCTGGAAAACTGTTTTTT CASSAGQGAGKLFF
NA TRBJ2-4 NA TRBV13 TGTGCCAGCAGCTTACCTGGTGACTACCACAACATTCAGTACTTC CASSLPGDYHNIQYF
NA TRBJ2-1 NA TRBV29-1 TGCAGCGTTGAGGCTAGCGTCGATGAGCAGTTCTTC CSVEASVDEQFF
NA TRBJ2-3 NA TRBV2 TGTGCCAGCCCCGGTACTAGGACAGCAGGAGATACGCAGTATTTT CASPGTRTAGDTQYF
many TRBJ2-1 NA TRBV28 TGTGCCAGCAGAGGGATCAATGAGCAGTTCTTC CASRGINEQFF
NA TRBJ2-2 TRBD1 TRBV6-6 TGTGCCAGCAGTTACCAGGGGGCGCACACCGGGGAGCTGTTTTTT CASSYQGAHTGELFF
few TRBJ2-7 NA TRBV20-1 TGCAGTGCTAGAGATTCCGGCAACTCCTACGAGCAGTACTTC CSARDSGNSYEQYF
NA TRBJ1-4 NA TRBV2 TGTGCCAGCAGTGAAGGCAGGGGAGAGGAAAAACTGTTTTTT CASSEGRGEEKLFF
NA TRBJ1-2 NA TRBV5-1 TGCGCCAGCAGCCCCGGAGAGATATATGGCTACACCTTC CASSPGEIYGYTF
few TRBJ2-1 TRBD2 TRBV30 TGTGCCTGGAGCGCGGGAGGACCGAATGAGCAGTTCTTC CAWSAGGPNEQFF
NA TRBJ2-1 NA TRBV12-3/TRBV12-4 TGTGCCAGCACCTCCGAATACAATGAGCAGTTCTTC CASTSEYNEQFF
NA TRBJ1-1 NA TRBV5-4 TGTGCCAGCAGCGAGGGGCCACGCGGGATGAACACTGAAGCTTTCTTT CASSEGPRGMNTEAFF
few TRBJ2-4 TRBD1 TRBV6-1 TGTGCCAGCAGTCCGGCCGGACAGGGGGCAACCAAAAACATTCAGTACTTC CASSPAGQGATKNIQYF
NA TRBJ2-1 TRBD2 TRBV5-4 TGTGCCAGCAGCTTGGGAGCGGGAATCTCCTACAATGAGCAGTTCTTC CASSLGAGISYNEQFF
many TRBJ1-1 NA TRBV12-3/TRBV12-4 TGTGCCAGCAGTTTTATTGTCGCAAGGGGGAAAACTGAAGCTTTCTTT CASSFIVARGKTEAFF
NA TRBJ2-1 TRBD2 TRBV27 TGTGCCAGCAGTGCCCCGGGACTACCCTCCAATGAGCAGTTCTTC CASSAPGLPSNEQFF
NA TRBJ2-5 NA TRBV4-1 TGCGCCAGCAGCCGACCCAGGGATGAGACCCAGTACTTC CASSRPRDETQYF
NA TRBJ2-4 NA TRBV6-1 TGTGCCAGCAGTGAAAGGCCGCCGGGAAACCTAGCCAAAAACATTCAGTACTTC CASSERPPGNLAKNIQYF
few TRBJ2-1 TRBD2 TRBV6-2/TRBV6-3 TGTGCCAGCAGTTTTCGGACTAGCTTTTGGATCTATGAGCAGTTCTTC CASSFRTSFWIYEQFF
NA TRBJ2-7 NA TRBV2 TGTGCCAGCAGTGAATATGTGACGGGCTCCTACGAGCAGTACTTC CASSEYVTGSYEQYF
many TRBJ2-4 TRBD2 TRBV28 TGTGCCAGCAGGGGGTGGCTAGCGGGAGGGGGGGCCAAAAACATTCAGTACTTC CASRGWLAGGGAKNIQYF
NA TRBJ1-2 NA TRBV3-1 TGTGCCAGCAGCCACCGCACCGGCCCTCCTAACTATGGCTACACCTTC CASSHRTGPPNYGYTF
few TRBJ1-6 NA TRBV6-1 TGTGCCAGCAGTGAACTTAATAATTCACCCCTCCACTTT CASSELNNSPLHF
many TRBJ2-1 TRBD1 TRBV2 TGTGCCAGCAGTGTGGACAGGGGGCACTACAATGAGCAGTTCTTC CASSVDRGHYNEQFF
NA TRBJ2-1 NA TRBV24-1 TGTGCCACCAGTGATCTTACCGATGAGCAGTTCTTC CATSDLTDEQFF
NA TRBJ1-1 NA TRBV14 TGTGCCAGCAGCCAAGATCTTTTCGGGGGCACTGAAGCTTTCTTT CASSQDLFGGTEAFF
NA TRBJ2-2 NA TRBV3-1 TGTGCCAGCAGCCTACTTACAGGAAACACCGGGGAGCTGTTTTTT CASSLLTGNTGELFF
many TRBJ1-2 NA TRBV18 TGTGCCAGCTCACCCGACAGCAACTATGGCTACACCTTC CASSPDSNYGYTF
NA TRBJ1-2 NA TRBV6-1 TGTGCCAGTCGTGTAACAGGGAACTATGGCTACGCCTTC CASRVTGNYGYAF
NA TRBJ2-3 NA TRBV19 TGTGCCAGTTGGGCGCCCTACCCCACAGATACGCAGTATTTT CASWAPYPTDTQYF
few TRBJ2-7 TRBD1 TRBV27 TGTGCCAGCAGTCCAACCGGGACAGGGATCTACGAGCAGTACTTC CASSPTGTGIYEQYF
NA TRBJ2-1 TRBD2 TRBV19 TGTGCCAGTAGTAGTCCCGGGGGGTTTGGCCATTACAATGAGCAGTTCTTC CASSSPGGFGHYNEQFF
many TRBJ1-3 TRBD1 TRBV12-3/TRBV12-4 TGTGCCAGCAGTCGGGACAGGGCAAACACCATATATTTT CASSRDRANTIYF
few TRBJ2-2 NA TRBV7-3 TGTGCCAGCAGTAGATTAGCCGACACCGGGGAGCTGTTTTTT CASSRLADTGELFF
many TRBJ1-2 NA TRBV5-1 TGCGCCAGCAGCTTGGGACAGGCGGACTATGGCTACACCTTC CASSLGQADYGYTF
few TRBJ1-4 TRBD1 TRBV11-2 TGTGCCAGCAGCTGGACAGGGACTAATGAAAAACTGTTTTTT CASSWTGTNEKLFF
few TRBJ2-3 NA TRBV6-1 TGTGCCAGCAGTGACAGCCTTATGGGTCGGGATACGCAGTATTTT CASSDSLMGRDTQYF
many TRBJ2-3 TRBD2 TRBV20-1 TGCAGTGCTAGAGAGGCGGGAGGGCCGGTGGGCACAGATACGCAGTATTTT CSAREAGGPVGTDTQYF
NA TRBJ1-1 NA TRBV10-3 TGTGCCATCAGTTTACGCGCTCCTCCTTTGGCTGAAGCTTTCTTT CAISLRAPPLAEAFF
few TRBJ2-3 TRBD2 TRBV6-1 TGTGCCAGCAGTGAAGAACTAGCGGAGATCGGAGATACGCAGTATTTT CASSEELAEIGDTQYF